Listed below are T cell receptor beta chains from one sample, sequenced in a study of blood T cell repertoires in COVID-19. This table comes from immunoSEQ multiplex PCR, and its TCRdb copy is limited to in-frame clones, with some not included. The sample contains under 450,000 clones, approximately 90% of which appear only once. The sequencing sample was made of peripheral blood. Receptors originate from a woman aged 50 to 65 with COVID-19, enrolled during active disease. The CDR3 runs from the conserved cysteine through the conserved F or W. D genes are given only for firm matches. Clone size appears in some rows only: once, few, many, or a class for an expanded clone.

TRBV11-3	TRBJ1-1	once	.	TGTGCCAGCAGCAGAGGGGGGGTCTCTGAAGCTTTCTTT	CASSRGGVSEAFF
TRBV12-3/TRBV12-4	TRBJ1-4	.	TRBD1	TGTGCCAGCACCATCACAGGGGGTGGAGAACTGTTTTTT	CASTITGGGELFF
TRBV6-6	TRBJ2-1	.	.	TGTGCCAGCAGTTACCCGGGCAGGGATGAGCAGTTCTTC	CASSYPGRDEQFF
TRBV5-4	TRBJ2-1	.	.	TGTGCCAGCAGCCGAGGGTACAATGAGCAGTTCTTC	CASSRGYNEQFF
TRBV5-4	TRBJ1-5	.	.	TGTGCCAGCAGCTTTGGTCCCCGCGATCAGCCCCAGCATTTT	CASSFGPRDQPQHF
TRBV2	TRBJ1-1	.	.	TGTGCCCTAAAGGGCGCAGGGGACCCTGAAGCTTTCTTT	CALKGAGDPEAFF
TRBV29-1	TRBJ1-2	.	TRBD1	TGCAGCAGTTTACAGGGGGCTGGCTACACCTTC	CSSLQGAGYTF
TRBV4-1	TRBJ1-1	.	TRBD1	TGCGCCAGCAGCCAGGAACAGGGGGCTAGAGAAGCTTTCTTT	CASSQEQGAREAFF
TRBV7-2	TRBJ1-5	few	TRBD1	TGTGCCAGCAGCTTAGATGGAGGGACAGCCTTTTATAGCAATCAGCCCCAGCATTTT	CASSLDGGTAFYSNQPQHF
TRBV11-3	TRBJ2-7	.	TRBD1	TGTGCCAGCAGCGTATCCGGACAGGGCTACGAGCAGTACTTC	CASSVSGQGYEQYF
TRBV18	TRBJ1-4	once	TRBD1	TGTGCCAGCTCACCACTACCGGGACAGGATTCATCCATTGAAAAACTGTTTTTT	CASSPLPGQDSSIEKLFF
TRBV10-3	TRBJ1-1	.	TRBD1	TGTGCCATCAGCTGGGACAGGAACACTGAAGCTTTCTTT	CAISWDRNTEAFF
TRBV9	TRBJ1-2	.	TRBD1	TGTGCCAGCAGCGGCAGAGAACAGGGGGGTTATGGCTACACCTTC	CASSGREQGGYGYTF
TRBV4-2	TRBJ2-7	.	.	TGTGCCAGCAGCCAAGGTAGCGGAGATTCCTACGAGCAGTACTTC	CASSQGSGDSYEQYF
TRBV7-2	TRBJ2-5	.	.	TGTGCCAGCAGCTTCGACTCCGGGAGAGAGACCCAGTACTTC	CASSFDSGRETQYF
TRBV9	TRBJ1-2	.	TRBD1	TGTGCCAGCAGCGCTCAGCAGGGGGATGGCTACACCTTC	CASSAQQGDGYTF
TRBV27	TRBJ2-1	.	TRBD1	TGTGCCAGCAGTCGCAGGGGGAACCCCTACAATGAGCAGTTCTTC	CASSRRGNPYNEQFF
TRBV19	TRBJ1-1	once	.	TGTGCCAGTAGTAGCCTGGGGGGGCTGAACACTGAAGCTTTCTTT	CASSSLGGLNTEAFF
TRBV19	TRBJ1-6	.	.	TGTGCCAGTAGTTCTCTCTGGACCAGGGCGGTATCACCCCTCCACTTT	CASSSLWTRAVSPLHF
TRBV9	TRBJ1-5	.	.	TGTGCCAGCAGCGCTGGGGGGACTCAGCCCCAGCATTTT	CASSAGGTQPQHF
TRBV5-1	TRBJ1-1	.	.	TGCGCCAGCAGCCCGGGGCCAGGGGTCACTGAAGCTTTCTTT	CASSPGPGVTEAFF
TRBV7-9	TRBJ1-1	few	.	TGTGCCAGCAGCACTCACACTGAAGCTTTCTTT	CASSTHTEAFF
TRBV28	TRBJ1-2	.	.	TGTGCCAGCAGTTTAACGGCCACGGGACTCAGCTATGGCTACACCTTC	CASSLTATGLSYGYTF
TRBV19	TRBJ2-7	.	.	TGTGCCAGTAGTATGGACGGAAGGGGCGAGCAGTACTTC	CASSMDGRGEQYF
TRBV27	TRBJ2-2	few	TRBD1	TGTGCCAGCAGTTTAACAGGGGGCATGAGAACCGGGGAGCTGTTTTTT	CASSLTGGMRTGELFF
TRBV2	TRBJ1-3	.	.	TGTGCCAGCATCGGGCGAGGGGGGGCATCTGGAAACACCATATATTTT	CASIGRGGASGNTIYF
TRBV7-6	TRBJ2-2	.	TRBD2	TGTGCCAGCAGCTTCAATAGCGGGGGGATCACCGGGGAGCTGTTTTTT	CASSFNSGGITGELFF
TRBV5-1	TRBJ2-3	.	TRBD2	TGCGCCAGCAGCTTTTCGGGGGGACCTAACACAGATACGCAGTATTTT	CASSFSGGPNTDTQYF
TRBV6-6	TRBJ2-2	.	.	TGTGCCAGCAGTCCTCCAGAGGGCTACGCGAACACCGGGGAGCTGTTTTTT	CASSPPEGYANTGELFF
TRBV2	TRBJ1-2	.	.	TGTGCCGGGGCTAGAAGTGGGGCCTATCTAGTGGGCTACACCTTC	CAGARSGAYLVGYTF
TRBV13	TRBJ1-2	.	.	TGTGCCAGCAGCCTCCGGGGTGGGTATGGCTACACCTTC	CASSLRGGYGYTF
TRBV30	TRBJ1-5	once	.	TGTGCCTGGAGTACAACAGGGAATCAGCCCCAGCATTTT	CAWSTTGNQPQHF
TRBV25-1	TRBJ2-7	few	.	TGTGCCAGCAGTGAGGTCGGTACCTACGAGCAGTACTTC	CASSEVGTYEQYF
TRBV24-1	TRBJ2-7	.	.	TGTGCCACCAGTGGAGGGTACGAGCAGTACTTC	CATSGGYEQYF
TRBV10-3	TRBJ1-2	.	TRBD1	TGTGCCATCAGTGTGGGGACAGAATATGGCTACACCTTC	CAISVGTEYGYTF
TRBV21-1	TRBJ1-1	once	.	TGTGCCAGCAGCCTTCGGGGAGTAAACACTGAAGCTTTCTTT	CASSLRGVNTEAFF
TRBV10-2	TRBJ2-7	.	.	TGCGCCAGCAGCCGAGGGGGTTACGAGCAGTACTTC	CASSRGGYEQYF
TRBV27	TRBJ2-6	.	TRBD2	TGTGCCAGCATTGGGAGGGGAACTGGGGCCAACGTCCTGACTTTC	CASIGRGTGANVLTF